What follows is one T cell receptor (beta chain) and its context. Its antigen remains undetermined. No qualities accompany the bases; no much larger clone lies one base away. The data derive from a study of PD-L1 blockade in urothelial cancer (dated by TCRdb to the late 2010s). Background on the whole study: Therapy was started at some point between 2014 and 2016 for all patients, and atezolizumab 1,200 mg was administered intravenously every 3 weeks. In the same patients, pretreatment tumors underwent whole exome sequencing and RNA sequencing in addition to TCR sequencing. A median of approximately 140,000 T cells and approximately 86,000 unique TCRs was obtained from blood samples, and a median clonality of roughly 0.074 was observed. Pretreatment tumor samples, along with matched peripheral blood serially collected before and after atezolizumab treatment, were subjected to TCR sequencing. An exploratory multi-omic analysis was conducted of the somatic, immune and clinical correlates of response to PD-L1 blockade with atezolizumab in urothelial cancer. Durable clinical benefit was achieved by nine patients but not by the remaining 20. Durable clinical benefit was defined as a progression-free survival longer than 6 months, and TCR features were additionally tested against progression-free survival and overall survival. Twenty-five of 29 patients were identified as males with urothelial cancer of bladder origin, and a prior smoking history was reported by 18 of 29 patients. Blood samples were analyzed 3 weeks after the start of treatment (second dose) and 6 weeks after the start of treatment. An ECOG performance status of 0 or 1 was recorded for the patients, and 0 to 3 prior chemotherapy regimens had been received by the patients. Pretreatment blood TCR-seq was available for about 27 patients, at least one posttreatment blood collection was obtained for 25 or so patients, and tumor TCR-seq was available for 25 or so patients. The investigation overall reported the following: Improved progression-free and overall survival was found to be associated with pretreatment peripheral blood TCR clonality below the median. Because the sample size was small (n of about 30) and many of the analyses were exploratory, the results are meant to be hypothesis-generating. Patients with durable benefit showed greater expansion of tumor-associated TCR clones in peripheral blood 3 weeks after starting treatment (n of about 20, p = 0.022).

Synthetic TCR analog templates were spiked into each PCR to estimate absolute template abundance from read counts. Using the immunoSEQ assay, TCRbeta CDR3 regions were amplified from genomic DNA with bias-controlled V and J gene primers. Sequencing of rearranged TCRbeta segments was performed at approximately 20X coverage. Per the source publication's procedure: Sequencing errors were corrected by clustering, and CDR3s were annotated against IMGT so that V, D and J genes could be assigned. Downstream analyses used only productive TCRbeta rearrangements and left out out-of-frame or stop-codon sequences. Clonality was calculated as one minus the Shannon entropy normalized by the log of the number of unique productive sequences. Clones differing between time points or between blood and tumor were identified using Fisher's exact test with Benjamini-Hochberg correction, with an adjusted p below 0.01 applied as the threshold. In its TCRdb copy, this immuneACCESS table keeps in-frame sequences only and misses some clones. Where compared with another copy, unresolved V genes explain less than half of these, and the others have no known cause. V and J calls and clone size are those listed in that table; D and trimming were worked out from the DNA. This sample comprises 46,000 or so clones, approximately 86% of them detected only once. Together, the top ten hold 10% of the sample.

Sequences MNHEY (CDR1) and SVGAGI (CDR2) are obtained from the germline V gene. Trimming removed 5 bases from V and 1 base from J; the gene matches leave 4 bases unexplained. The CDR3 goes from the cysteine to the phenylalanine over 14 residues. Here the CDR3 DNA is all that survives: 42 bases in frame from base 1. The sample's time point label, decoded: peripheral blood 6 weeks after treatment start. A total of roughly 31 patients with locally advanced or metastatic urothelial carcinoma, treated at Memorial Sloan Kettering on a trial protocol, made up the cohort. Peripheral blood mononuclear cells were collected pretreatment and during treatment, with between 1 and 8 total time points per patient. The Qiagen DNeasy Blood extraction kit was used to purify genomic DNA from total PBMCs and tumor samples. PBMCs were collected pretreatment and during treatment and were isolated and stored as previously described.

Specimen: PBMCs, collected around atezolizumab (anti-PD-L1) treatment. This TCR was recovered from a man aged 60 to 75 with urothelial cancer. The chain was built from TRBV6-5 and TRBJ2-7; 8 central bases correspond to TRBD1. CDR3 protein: CASSGDRSSYEQYF. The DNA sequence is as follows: TGTGCCAGCAGTGGGGACAGGTCATCCTACGAGCAGTACTTC.